The table lists the clone carrying this T cell receptor (beta chain) with a few counts. Antigen: not known. Trimming cost V 5 bases and J 1 base, with 15 bases left between them. In germline, CDR1 is DFQATT, CDR2 SNEGSKA (reference sequence). CDR3 length: 15 amino acids. This sample is part of a study of T cells after yellow fever vaccination. Study-wide points: CD4 and CD8 compartments shared a small share of clonotypes, likely from convergent recombination. Compared with primary, the secondary response was weaker and peaked at day 5, not 15.

MiXCR, applied by TCRdb to the 5' RACE reads, yields one record per CDR3 protein. The sample carries roughly 500,000 distinct CDR3 sequences, about 19% recorded once. The sequence was collected from a man aged 30-40 years who received the YFV17D yellow fever vaccine. Material: PBMCs, obtained 15 days after the yellow fever booster vaccination. This chain joins TRBV20-1 and TRBJ2-1; D could derive from TRBD1 or TRBD2 (5 bases each). CDR3 residues: CSAGPPGRSYNEQFF. The CDR3 DNA follows: TGCAGTGCTGGACCGCCGGGACGTTCCTACAATGAGCAGTTCTTC.